The T cell receptor (delta chain) under discussion was sequenced for a study of gamma-delta chains in newborns, infants, children. Study background: Innate gammadelta T cells reportedly expand polyclonally right after birth, driven by microbial exposure, per the title.

TCRdb reprocessed the reads using CATT. The sample lists around 5,000 delta-chain clones; approximately 2.7% were seen once. This clonotype was obtained from a child who was a newborn, infant or young child, either healthy, febrile or measles-vaccinated (not recorded which). The sequencing input was blood.

CDR3 protein: CACDTKAFPPASWDTRQMFF. The DNA of the CDR3 is TGTGCCTGTGACACGAAGGCCTTCCCACCCGCGTCCTGGGACACCCGACAGATGTTTTTC. The V and J genes are TRDV2 and TRDJ3; the D gene is possibly TRDD2 (6 bases). The germline V gene has CDR1 GEAIGNYY and CDR2 EKD. V was trimmed by 1 base and J by 1 base, leaving 19 bases between them. The CDR3 loop spans 20 amino acids.